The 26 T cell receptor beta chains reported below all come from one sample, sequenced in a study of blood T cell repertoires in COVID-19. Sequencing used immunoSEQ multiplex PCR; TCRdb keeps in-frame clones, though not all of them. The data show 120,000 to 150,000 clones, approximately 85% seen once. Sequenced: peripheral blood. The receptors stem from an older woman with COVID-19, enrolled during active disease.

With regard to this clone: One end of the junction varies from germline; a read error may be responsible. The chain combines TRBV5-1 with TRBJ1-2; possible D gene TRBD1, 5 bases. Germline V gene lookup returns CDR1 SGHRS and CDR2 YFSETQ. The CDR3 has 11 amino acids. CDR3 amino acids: CASSSDTVTMF. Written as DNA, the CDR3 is TGCGCCAGCAGCTCGGACACCGTAACTATGTTC.

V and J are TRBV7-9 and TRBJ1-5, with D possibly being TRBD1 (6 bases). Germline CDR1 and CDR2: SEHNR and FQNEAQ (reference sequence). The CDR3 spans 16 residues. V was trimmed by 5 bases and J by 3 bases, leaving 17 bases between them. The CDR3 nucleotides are TGTGCCAGCAGCGACGCCTCCAGGGGAATCAATCAGCCCCAGCATTTT. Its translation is CASSDASRGINQPQHF.

CDR3 region: CASSPQLVGTDTQYF. The CDR3 region has the DNA TGCGCCAGCAGCCCCCAACTGGTTGGCACAGATACGCAGTATTTT. The chain employs TRBV5-1 and TRBJ2-3; no clear D. With 4 bases removed from V and 1 base from J, the gap between germline ends came to 13 bases. Germline CDR1 reads SGHRS; CDR2 reads YFSETQ. The CDR3 consists of 15 residues.

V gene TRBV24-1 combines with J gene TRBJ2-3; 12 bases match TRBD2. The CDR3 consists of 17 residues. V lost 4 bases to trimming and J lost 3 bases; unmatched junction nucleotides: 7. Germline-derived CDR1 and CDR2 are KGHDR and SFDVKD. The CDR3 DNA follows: TGTGCCACCAGTGACCAGACTAGCGGGGGAGGGACAGATACGCAGTATTTT. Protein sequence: CATSDQTSGGGTDTQYF.

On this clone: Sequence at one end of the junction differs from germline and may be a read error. The CDR3, as DNA: TGTGCCAGCATTGAAAACCAGGACAGTGAAGCTTTCTTT. Protein: CASIENQDSEAFF. The chain uses TRBV2 and TRBJ1-1; D is possibly TRBD1 (6 bases). The CDR3 totals 13 residues. The germline V gene encodes CDR1 SNHLY and CDR2 FYNNEI. The whole variable domain, remainder taken from reference TRBV2 and TRBJ1-1, is EPEVTQTPSHQVTQMGQEVILRCVPISNHLYFYWYRQILGQKVEFLVSFYNNEISEKSEIFDDQFSVERPDGSNFTLKIRSTKLEDSAMYFCASIENQDSEAFFGQGTRLTVV.

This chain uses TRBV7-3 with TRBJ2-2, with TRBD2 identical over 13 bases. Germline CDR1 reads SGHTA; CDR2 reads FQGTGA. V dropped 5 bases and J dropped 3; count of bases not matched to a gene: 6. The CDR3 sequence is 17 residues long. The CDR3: CASSQRTSGGYTGELFF. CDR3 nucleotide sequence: TGTGCCAGCAGCCAACGGACTAGCGGGGGTTACACCGGGGAGCTGTTTTTT.

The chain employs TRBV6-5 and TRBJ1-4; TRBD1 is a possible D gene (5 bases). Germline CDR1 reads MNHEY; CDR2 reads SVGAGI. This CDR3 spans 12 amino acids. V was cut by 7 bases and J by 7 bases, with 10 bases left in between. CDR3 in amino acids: CASMGRGEKLFF. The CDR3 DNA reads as TGTGCCAGCATGGGGCGCGGTGAAAAACTGTTTTTT.

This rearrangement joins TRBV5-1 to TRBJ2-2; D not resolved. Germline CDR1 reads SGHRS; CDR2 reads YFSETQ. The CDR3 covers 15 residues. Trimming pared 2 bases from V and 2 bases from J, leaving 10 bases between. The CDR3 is CASSFGTVNTGELFF. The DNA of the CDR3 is TGCGCCAGCAGCTTCGGAACAGTCAACACCGGGGAGCTGTTTTTT.

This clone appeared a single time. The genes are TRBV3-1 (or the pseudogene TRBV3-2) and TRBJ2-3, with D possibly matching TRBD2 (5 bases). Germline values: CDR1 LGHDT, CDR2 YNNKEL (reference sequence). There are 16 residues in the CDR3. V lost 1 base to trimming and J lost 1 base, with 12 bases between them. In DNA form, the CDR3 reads TGTGCCAGCAGCCAAGGAAGCGGATCAGGCACAGATACGCAGTATTTT. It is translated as CASSQGSGSGTDTQYF.

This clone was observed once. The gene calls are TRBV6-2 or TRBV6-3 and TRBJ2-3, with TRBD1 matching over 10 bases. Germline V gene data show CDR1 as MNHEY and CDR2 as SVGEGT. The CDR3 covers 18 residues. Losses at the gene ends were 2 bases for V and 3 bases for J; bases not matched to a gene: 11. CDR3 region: CASSYERSGTGDTDTQYF. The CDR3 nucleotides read TGTGCCAGCAGTTACGAACGATCCGGGACAGGGGATACAGATACGCAGTATTTT.

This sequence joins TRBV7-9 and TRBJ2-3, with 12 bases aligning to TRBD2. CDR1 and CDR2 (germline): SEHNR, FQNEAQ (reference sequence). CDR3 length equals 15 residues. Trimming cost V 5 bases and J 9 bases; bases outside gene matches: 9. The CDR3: CASSAPSGGAVTQYF. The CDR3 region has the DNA TGTGCCAGCAGCGCCCCTAGCGGGGGGGCCGTGACGCAGTATTTT. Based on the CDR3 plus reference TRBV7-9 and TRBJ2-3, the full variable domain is DTGVSQNPRHKITKRGQNVTFRCDPISEHNRLYWYRQTLGQGPEFLTYFQNEAQLEKSRLLSDRFSAERPKGSFSTLEIQRTEQGDSAMYLCASSAPSGGAVTQYFGPGTRLTVL.

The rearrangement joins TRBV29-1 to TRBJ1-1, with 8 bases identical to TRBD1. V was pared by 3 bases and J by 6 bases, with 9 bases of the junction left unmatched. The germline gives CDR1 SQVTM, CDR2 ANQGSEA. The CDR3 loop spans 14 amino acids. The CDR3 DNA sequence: TGCAGCGTTGAGCCGGCAGGGGGCGACGCTGAAGCTTTCTTT. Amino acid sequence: CSVEPAGGDAEAFF.

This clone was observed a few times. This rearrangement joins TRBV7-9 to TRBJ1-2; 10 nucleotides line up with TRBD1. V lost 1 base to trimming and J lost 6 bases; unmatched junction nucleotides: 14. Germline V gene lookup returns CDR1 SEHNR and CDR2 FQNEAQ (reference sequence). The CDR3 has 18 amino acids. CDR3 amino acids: CASSLDFRGTGDLDGYTF. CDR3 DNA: TGTGCCAGCAGCTTAGACTTTCGAGGGACAGGGGATCTCGATGGCTACACCTTC. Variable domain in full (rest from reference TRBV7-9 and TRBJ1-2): DTGVSQNPRHKITKRGQNVTFRCDPISEHNRLYWYRQTLGQGPEFLTYFQNEAQLEKSRLLSDRFSAERPKGSFSTLEIQRTEQGDSAMYLCASSLDFRGTGDLDGYTFGSGTRLTVV.

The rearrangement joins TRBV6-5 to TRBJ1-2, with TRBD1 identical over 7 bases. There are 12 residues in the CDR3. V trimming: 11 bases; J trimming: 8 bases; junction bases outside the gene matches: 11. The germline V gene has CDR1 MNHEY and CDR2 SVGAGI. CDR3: CASETGLGGYTF. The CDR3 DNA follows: TGTGCCTCCGAGACAGGGTTGGGAGGCTACACCTTC.

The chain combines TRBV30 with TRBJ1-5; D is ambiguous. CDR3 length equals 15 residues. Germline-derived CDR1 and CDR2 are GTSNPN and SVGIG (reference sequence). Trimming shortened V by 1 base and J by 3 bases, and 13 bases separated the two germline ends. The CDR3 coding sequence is TGTGCCTGGAGTGCCCAGTTGGGAGACAATCAGCCCCAGCATTTT. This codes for CAWSAQLGDNQPQHF.

The CDR3, as DNA: TGCGCCAGCAGCCAAGATCAGGGGGGCCTCAATGAGCAGTTCTTC. Protein: CASSQDQGGLNEQFF. The chain has TRBV4-3 and TRBJ2-1; tentatively, D is TRBD1 (7 bases). The CDR3 contains 15 residues. Germline-derived CDR1 and CDR2 are LGHNA and YSLEER. Trimming removed 0 bases at V and 6 bases at J, with 12 bases between.

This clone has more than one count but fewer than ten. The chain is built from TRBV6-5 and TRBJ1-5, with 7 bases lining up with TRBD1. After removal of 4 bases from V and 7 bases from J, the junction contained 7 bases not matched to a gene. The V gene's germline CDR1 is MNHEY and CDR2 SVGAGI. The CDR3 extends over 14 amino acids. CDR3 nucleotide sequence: TGTGCCAGCAGTTTTGACAGGGTGGACCAGCCCCAGCATTTT. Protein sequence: CASSFDRVDQPQHF.

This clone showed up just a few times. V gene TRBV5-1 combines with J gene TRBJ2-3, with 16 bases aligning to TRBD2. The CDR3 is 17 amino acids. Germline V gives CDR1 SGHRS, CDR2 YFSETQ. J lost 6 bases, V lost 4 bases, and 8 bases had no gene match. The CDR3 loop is CASSPGTSGGAGDTQYF. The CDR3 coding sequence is TGCGCCAGCAGCCCTGGGACTAGCGGGGGGGCTGGCGATACGCAGTATTTT.

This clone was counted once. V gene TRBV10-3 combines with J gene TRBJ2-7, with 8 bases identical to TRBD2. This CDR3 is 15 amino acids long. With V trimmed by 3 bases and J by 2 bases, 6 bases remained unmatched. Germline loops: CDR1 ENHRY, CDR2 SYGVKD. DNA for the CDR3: TGTGCCATCAGTGATCCGGGACTAGGCCCCTACGAGCAGTACTTC. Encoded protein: CAISDPGLGPYEQYF.

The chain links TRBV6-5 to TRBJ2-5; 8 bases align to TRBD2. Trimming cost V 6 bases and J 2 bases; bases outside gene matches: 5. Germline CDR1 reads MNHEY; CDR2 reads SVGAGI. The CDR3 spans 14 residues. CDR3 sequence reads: CASSNVAGQETQYF. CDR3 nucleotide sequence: TGTGCCAGCAGCAATGTAGCGGGGCAAGAGACCCAGTACTTC.

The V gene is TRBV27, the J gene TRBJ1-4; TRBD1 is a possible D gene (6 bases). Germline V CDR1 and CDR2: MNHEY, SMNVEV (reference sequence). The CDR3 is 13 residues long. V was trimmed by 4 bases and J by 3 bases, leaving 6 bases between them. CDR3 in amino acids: CASSWGPNEKLFF. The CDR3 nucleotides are TGTGCCAGCAGTTGGGGGCCTAATGAAAAACTGTTTTTT.

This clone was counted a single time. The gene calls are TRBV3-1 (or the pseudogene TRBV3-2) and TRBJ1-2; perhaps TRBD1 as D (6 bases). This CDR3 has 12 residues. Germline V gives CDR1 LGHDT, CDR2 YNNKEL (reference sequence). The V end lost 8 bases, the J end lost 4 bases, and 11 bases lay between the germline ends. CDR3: CASFGGGYGYTF. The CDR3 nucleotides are TGTGCCAGCTTTGGGGGCGGCTATGGCTACACCTTC.

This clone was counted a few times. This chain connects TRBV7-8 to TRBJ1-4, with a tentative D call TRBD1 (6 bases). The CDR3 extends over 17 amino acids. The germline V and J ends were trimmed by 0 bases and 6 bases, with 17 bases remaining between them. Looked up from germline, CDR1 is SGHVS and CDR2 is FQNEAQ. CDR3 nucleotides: TGTGCCAGCAGCTTAGCGGGAAGGGGGGGACTTTATGAAAAACTGTTTTTT. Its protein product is CASSLAGRGGLYEKLFF.

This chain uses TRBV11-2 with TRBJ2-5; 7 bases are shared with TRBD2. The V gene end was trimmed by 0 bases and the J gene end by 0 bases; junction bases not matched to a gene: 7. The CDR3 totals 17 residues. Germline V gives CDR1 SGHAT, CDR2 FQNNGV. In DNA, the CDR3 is TGTGCCAGCAGCTTAGATCGCCAGGGAGGGAACCAAGAGACCCAGTACTTC. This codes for CASSLDRQGGNQETQYF. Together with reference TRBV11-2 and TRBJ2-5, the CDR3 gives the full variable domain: EAGVAQSPRYKIIEKRQSVAFWCNPISGHATLYWYQQILGQGPKLLIQFQNNGVVDDSQLPKDRFSAERLKGVDSTLKIQPAKLEDSAVYLCASSLDRQGGNQETQYFGPGTRLLVL.

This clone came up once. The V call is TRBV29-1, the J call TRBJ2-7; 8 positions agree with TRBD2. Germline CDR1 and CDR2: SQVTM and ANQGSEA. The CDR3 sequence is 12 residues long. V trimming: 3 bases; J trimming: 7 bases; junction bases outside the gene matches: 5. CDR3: CSVDREGGEQYF. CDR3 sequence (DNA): TGCAGCGTTGATCGGGAGGGGGGAGAGCAGTACTTC.

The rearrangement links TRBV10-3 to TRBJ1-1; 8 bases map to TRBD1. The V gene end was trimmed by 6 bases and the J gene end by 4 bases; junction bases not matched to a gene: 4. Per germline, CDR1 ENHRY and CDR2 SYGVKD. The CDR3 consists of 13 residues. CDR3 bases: TGTGCCATCAGACAGGGGGGCAGCACTGAAGCTTTCTTT. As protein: CAIRQGGSTEAFF.